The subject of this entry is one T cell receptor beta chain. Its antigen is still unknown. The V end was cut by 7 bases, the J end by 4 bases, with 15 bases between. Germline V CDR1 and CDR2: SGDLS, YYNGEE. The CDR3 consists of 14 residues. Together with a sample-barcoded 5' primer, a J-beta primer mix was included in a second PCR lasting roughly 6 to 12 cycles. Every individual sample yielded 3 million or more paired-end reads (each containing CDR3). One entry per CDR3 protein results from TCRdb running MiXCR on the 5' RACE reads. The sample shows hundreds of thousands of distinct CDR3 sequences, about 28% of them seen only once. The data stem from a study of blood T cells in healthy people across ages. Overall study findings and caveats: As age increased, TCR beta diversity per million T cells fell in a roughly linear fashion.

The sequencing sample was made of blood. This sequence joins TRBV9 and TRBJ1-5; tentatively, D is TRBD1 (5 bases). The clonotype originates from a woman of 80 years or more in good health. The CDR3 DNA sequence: TGTGCCAGCTCTCAGGGTAACGAAAATCAGCCCCAGCATTTT. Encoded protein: CASSQGNENQPQHF.